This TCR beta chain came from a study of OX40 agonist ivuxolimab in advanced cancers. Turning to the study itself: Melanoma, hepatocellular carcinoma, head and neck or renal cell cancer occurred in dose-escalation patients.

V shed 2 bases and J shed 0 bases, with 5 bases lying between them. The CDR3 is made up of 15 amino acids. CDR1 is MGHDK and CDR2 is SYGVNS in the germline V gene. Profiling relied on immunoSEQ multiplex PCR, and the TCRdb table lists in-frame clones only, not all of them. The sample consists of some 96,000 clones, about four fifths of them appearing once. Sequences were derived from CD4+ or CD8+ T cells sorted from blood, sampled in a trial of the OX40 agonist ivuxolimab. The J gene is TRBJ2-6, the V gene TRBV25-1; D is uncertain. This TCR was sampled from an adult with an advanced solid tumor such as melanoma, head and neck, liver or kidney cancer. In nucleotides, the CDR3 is TGTGCCAGCAGTGAACAAGGCTCTGGGGCCAACGTCCTGACTTTC. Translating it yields CASSEQGSGANVLTF.